This TCR beta chain originates from a study of spatial heterogeneity in lung cancer. The CDR3 consists of 14 residues. The germline V gene encodes CDR1 SGDLS and CDR2 YYNGEE. Trimming left V 4 bases short and J 5 bases short, with 15 bases between. Via MiXCR, TCRdb re-called the 5' RACE reads, giving one row per CDR3 protein. This sample yields roughly 1,600 distinct CDR3 sequences, of which 5.3% are seen a single time; 22% belongs to the top ten. Stated time point: sample taken at primary tumor resection. Ten or more counts support this clonotype. The J gene is TRBJ2-5, the V gene TRBV9; the D is unclear. The clonotype comes from a female donor with early-stage non-small cell lung cancer. The sample was normal lung tissue next to the tumor, taken at surgery. This CDR3 reads CASSSRRTSETQYF. The CDR3 coding sequence is TGTGCCAGCAGCTCCCGGAGAACGTCGGAGACCCAGTACTTC.